The rows below give T cell receptor beta chains drawn from one sample of a study of beta chain features in type 1 diabetes. Profiled with immunoSEQ multiplex PCR; TCRdb holds only in-frame clones, not every one. The table includes 150,000 or so clones, around 8% detected once. The specimen sequenced was central memory CD4+ T cells from blood. These receptors were collected from a woman between 18 and 29 years old with type 1 diabetes. CDR3s include the opening cysteine and the closing phenylalanine or tryptophan. D genes are given only for firm matches. The listing skips clone size in some rows; elsewhere it reads once, few, many or a size class.

J: TRBJ2-3
D: .
V: TRBV5-1
length: 13
size: .
CDR3: CASSLARSDTQYF
DNA: TGCGCCAGCAGCTTGGCGAGGTCAGATACGCAGTATTTT

J: TRBJ2-1
D: TRBD1
V: TRBV6-5
length: 15
size: .
CDR3: CASSQRDRGYNEQFF
DNA: TGTGCCAGCAGCCAACGGGACAGGGGGTACAATGAGCAGTTCTTC

J: TRBJ2-7
D: TRBD2
V: TRBV29-1
length: 14
size: many
CDR3: CSVGRSGSSYEQYF
DNA: TGCAGCGTCGGACGTAGCGGGAGCTCCTACGAGCAGTACTTC

J: TRBJ2-3
D: TRBD2
V: TRBV7-3
length: 15
size: few
CDR3: CASSSLAGETDTQYF
DNA: TGTGCCAGCAGCTCCTTAGCGGGAGAAACAGATACGCAGTATTTT

J: TRBJ2-1
D: TRBD2
V: TRBV27
length: 16
size: few
CDR3: CASIWPRGGDQNEQFF
DNA: TGTGCCAGCATCTGGCCCCGGGGGGGAGATCAAAATGAGCAGTTCTTC

J: TRBJ1-1
D: .
V: TRBV25-1
length: 13
size: few
CDR3: CASRRGAGPEAFF
DNA: TGTGCCAGCAGGCGGGGGGCAGGGCCCGAGGCTTTCTTT

J: TRBJ2-6
D: .
V: TRBV7-9
length: 19
size: .
CDR3: CASSFPRTAGFSGANVLTF
DNA: TGTGCCAGCAGCTTTCCTCGGACAGCCGGTTTCTCTGGGGCCAACGTCCTGACTTTC

J: TRBJ2-5
D: .
V: TRBV11-2
length: 14
size: few
CDR3: CASVLQGRGETQYF
DNA: TGTGCCAGCGTGTTACAGGGCCGTGGGGAGACCCAGTACTTC

J: TRBJ2-2
D: TRBD1
V: TRBV7-8
length: 15
size: few
CDR3: CASSFGQGNTGELFF
DNA: TGTGCCAGCAGCTTCGGACAGGGAAACACCGGGGAGCTGTTTTTT

J: TRBJ1-5
D: .
V: TRBV9
length: 13
size: many
CDR3: CASSVDQGQPQHF
DNA: TGTGCCAGCAGCGTAGATCAGGGACAGCCCCAGCATTTT

J: TRBJ2-2
D: .
V: TRBV5-6
length: 13
size: few
CDR3: CAASREYTGELFF
DNA: TGTGCCGCGAGCAGGGAATACACCGGGGAGCTGTTTTTT

J: TRBJ2-3
D: .
V: TRBV5-4
length: 15
size: .
CDR3: CASSPVTTSTDTQYF
DNA: TGTGCCAGCAGCCCCGTCACGACTAGCACAGATACGCAGTATTTT

J: TRBJ1-6
D: .
V: TRBV6-1
length: 13
size: .
CDR3: CASSESGGLPLHF
DNA: TGTGCCAGCAGTGAATCCGGGGGGCTACCCCTCCACTTT